These 11 T cell receptor beta chains share one sample of origin, sequenced in a study of blood T cells in healthy people across ages. The authors ran a second PCR of roughly 6 to 12 cycles using a sample-barcoded 5' primer and a J-beta primer mix. TCRdb analysed the 5' RACE reads with MiXCR anew, one entry per CDR3 protein. The repertoire holds around 1,000,000 distinct CDR3 sequences, with more than 30% as singletons. Sequencing used blood. The receptors stem from a man aged 18 to 30 in good health.

This clonotype was seen a few times. The chain joins TRBV7-2 to TRBJ1-2; 9 bases map to TRBD1. Losses at the gene ends were 1 base for V and 6 bases for J; bases not matched to a gene: 6. This CDR3 is 15 amino acids long. Germline V gives CDR1 SGHTA, CDR2 FQGNSA. The CDR3: CASSLGAQGANGYTF. The CDR3 nucleotides are TGTGCCAGCAGCTTAGGCGCACAGGGGGCCAATGGCTACACCTTC.

This clonotype was counted ten times or more. DNA for the CDR3: TGTGCCAGCAGCCAAGACAGGGGGCCCTATGGCTACACCTTC. This encodes CASSQDRGPYGYTF. J is TRBJ1-2 and V is TRBV4-2, with 8 positions matching TRBD1. The CDR3 runs to 14 residues. V shed 0 bases, J shed 4 bases, and the junction held 1 base outside the gene matches. From germline, CDR1 is LGHNA and CDR2 YNFKEQ.

J is TRBJ2-1 and V is TRBV24-1; 7 bases fit TRBD2. Germline values: CDR1 KGHDR, CDR2 SFDVKD. This CDR3 comprises 14 residues. V lost 9 bases and J lost 4; bases outside the gene matches: 8. The DNA of the CDR3 is TGTGCCACCTCGGGAGGCCAACAATACAATGAGCAGTTCTTC. This gives the protein CATSGGQQYNEQFF.

The V call is TRBV6-2 or TRBV6-3, the J call TRBJ2-5; a possible D gene is TRBD2 (5 bases). This CDR3 is built from 11 residues. The V end lost 7 bases, the J end lost 8 bases, and 11 bases lay between the germline ends. CDR1 and CDR2 (germline): MNHEY, SVGEGT. This chain's CDR3 is CASKGEGTQYF. The DNA of the CDR3 is TGTGCCAGCAAGGGAGAGGGCACCCAGTACTTC.

This clonotype was counted between two and nine times. The gene calls are TRBV7-2 and TRBJ2-7; D uncertain. Trimming took off 1 base at V and 1 base at J, with 8 bases between the two ends. The CDR3 covers 14 residues. The germline gives CDR1 SGHTA, CDR2 FQGNSA. As DNA, the CDR3 is TGTGCCAGCAGCTTAGTGAAGGATTCCTACGAGCAGTACTTC. Translating gives CASSLVKDSYEQYF.

A few counts support this clonotype. J is TRBJ2-2 and V is TRBV29-1; TRBD1 matches 8 bases. Germline CDR1 SQVTM, CDR2 ANQGSEA. CDR3 size: 14 residues. The junction had 6 bases not matched to a gene; V was cut back by 6 bases and J by 3 bases. DNA for the CDR3: TGCAGCGTGGTGACAGGGGATTACACCGGGGAGCTGTTTTTT. Protein: CSVVTGDYTGELFF.

This clonotype was recorded many times. The CDR3 region is CASSYSSGSGYTF. DNA for the CDR3: TGTGCCAGCAGTTACTCGTCGGGAAGTGGCTACACCTTC. The chain links TRBV6-5 to TRBJ1-2; D remains unclear. The germline gives CDR1 MNHEY, CDR2 SVGAGI. V dropped 0 bases and J dropped 7 bases, with 9 bases sitting between them. This CDR3 is built from 13 residues.

The rearrangement joins TRBV12-3 or TRBV12-4 to TRBJ1-3; possible D gene TRBD1, 6 bases. This CDR3 has 15 amino acids. V was shortened by 7 bases and J by 2 bases, with 15 bases between the two germline ends. CDR3 DNA sequence: TGTGCCAGCACGAGCGCCGGGACAACTGGAAACACCATATATTTT. Amino acid sequence: CASTSAGTTGNTIYF.

V gene TRBV12-3 or TRBV12-4 combines with J gene TRBJ2-5; 7 nucleotides agree with TRBD2. The J call could be wrong; TRBJ2-7 is a better fit for the DNA end. The CDR3 runs 17 residues. The CDR3 reads CASDSLGGAGESHEQYF. CDR3 in DNA: TGTGCCAGCGACTCATTGGGAGGGGCGGGGGAATCCCACGAGCAGTACTTC.

The genes are TRBV7-2 and TRBJ1-2; D gene uncertain. The CDR3 extends over 12 amino acids. Germline assignment: CDR1 SGHTA and CDR2 FQGNSA. V lost 1 base and J 7 bases, leaving 7 bases between the germline ends. DNA of the CDR3: TGTGCCAGCAGCTTAGAGAGGTTTGGCTACACCTTC. This sequence encodes CASSLERFGYTF.

This clonotype was counted a single time. Just one base apart from a much larger clone, this may be a read error. The V gene is TRBV12-3 or TRBV12-4, the J gene TRBJ2-7, with TRBD2 matching 10 bases. The CDR3 runs to 15 residues. The V and J ends lost 6 bases and 7 bases, in that order; junction bases with no gene match: 12. The CDR3 DNA follows: TGTGCCAGCAGCTATAGCGGGGGGAACTACAATGAGCAGTACTTC. Translated, it gives CASSYSGGNYNEQYF.